The clone carrying this T cell receptor beta chain was counted a single time. The antigen is not known. Germline CDR1 SNHLY, CDR2 FYNNEI. There are 14 residues in the CDR3. Germline trimming cut 7 bases from V and 8 bases from J; bases unmatched to any gene: 6. The data were obtained in a study of cytomegalovirus exposure and HLA in healthy donors. General observations from the study: Reports showed the classifier diagnosing cytomegalovirus status with high specificity and sensitivity.

The PCR had 60 Vbeta and 13 Jbeta primers. TCRdb's table, derived via immunoSEQ multiplex PCR, lists solely in-frame clones and lacks some. This table has 65,000 to 75,000 clones, about 65% appearing once. The rearrangement links TRBV2 to TRBJ1-4; TRBD1 agrees at 11 bases. The sequencing sample was made of PBMCs. The sequence derives from a woman in her twenties or thirties in good health and CMV-seronegative. The CDR3 nucleotides read TGTGCCAGCAAACGGGACAGGGGGATCGAAAAACTGTTTTTT. Translated, it gives CASKRDRGIEKLFF.